Below are 26 T cell receptor beta chains sequenced from a single sample in a study of blood T cell repertoires in COVID-19. Produced via immunoSEQ multiplex PCR; TCRdb's table is partial and in-frame only. This table holds about 220,000 clones, roughly 84% found once. The sample taken for sequencing was peripheral blood. These receptors were obtained from a man younger than 45 with active or convalescent COVID-19.

This clone turned up a few times. The chain uses TRBV4-3 and TRBJ1-5; 8 nucleotides align to TRBD1. Germline lookup yields CDR1 LGHNA and CDR2 YSLEER. CDR3 length equals 13 residues. V lost 2 bases to trimming and J lost 13 bases; unmatched junction nucleotides: 7. The CDR3 DNA follows: TGCGCCAGCAGCCAAACCATCCGGGACAGGCAGCATTTT. This codes for CASSQTIRDRQHF.

The chain joins TRBV3-1 (or the pseudogene TRBV3-2) to TRBJ2-7; D ambiguous. Per the germline V gene, CDR1 is LGHDT and CDR2 is YNNKEL (reference sequence). The CDR3 spans 15 residues. Trimming cost V 1 base and J 2 bases, with 12 bases left between them. The CDR3 DNA is TGTGCCAGCAGCCAAGTTGGGCCAGGCCCCTACGAGCAGTACTTC. Amino acid sequence: CASSQVGPGPYEQYF.

The chain employs TRBV18 and TRBJ1-1; maybe TRBD1 (5 bases). The CDR3 has 13 residues. V was shortened by 6 bases and J by 0 bases, with 8 bases between the two germline ends. Germline CDR1 is KGHSH and CDR2 is LQKENI. The CDR3 sequence: CASSAGLNTEAFF. CDR3 bases: TGTGCCAGCTCGGCAGGGTTGAACACTGAAGCTTTCTTT.

V usage is TRBV4-1 and J usage is TRBJ1-6; 7 nucleotides match TRBD1. CDR1 and CDR2 (germline): MGHRA, YSYEKL. After removal of 5 bases from V and 2 bases from J, the junction contained 6 bases not matched to a gene. This CDR3 spans 16 amino acids. This CDR3 is CASSLRQGPYNSPLHF. Here the CDR3 DNA reads TGCGCCAGCAGCTTACGACAGGGCCCCTATAATTCACCCCTCCACTTT.

V gene TRBV5-6 combines with J gene TRBJ2-7; D may be TRBD2 (6 bases). The CDR3 is 14 amino acids. V lost 3 bases and J lost 4, with 14 bases in between. Germline CDR1 reads SGHDT; CDR2 reads YYEEEE. The CDR3 DNA reads TGTGCCAGCAGCTCTCGCGGAGGGATGTACGAGCAGTACTTC. It yields the protein CASSSRGGMYEQYF.

The V call is TRBV3-1 (or the pseudogene TRBV3-2), the J call TRBJ2-4; TRBD2 matches 9 bases. V shed 3 bases and J 1 base; nucleotides not matched to a gene: 1. Per germline, CDR1 LGHDT and CDR2 YNNKEL (reference sequence). CDR3 length: 15 amino acids. CDR3 sequence reads: CASSQSGGAKNIQYF. In nucleotides, the CDR3 is TGTGCCAGCAGCCAGAGCGGGGGGGCCAAAAACATTCAGTACTTC.

This clone has only one observation. The rearrangement links TRBV6-2 or TRBV6-3 to TRBJ2-4; possibly TRBD2 for D (6 bases). V lost 7 bases and J lost 3, with 16 bases in between. This CDR3 has 15 amino acids. Germline V gives CDR1 MNHEY, CDR2 SVGEGT. CDR3 amino acids: CASTPEGLGKNIQYF. The CDR3 region has the DNA TGTGCCAGCACCCCGGAGGGGTTGGGCAAAAACATTCAGTACTTC.

The CDR3: CAWSPAKGTGDTIYF. The CDR3 bases are TGTGCCTGGAGCCCGGCGAAAGGGACGGGAGACACCATATATTTT. V and J are TRBV30 and TRBJ1-3, with a tentative D call TRBD1 (5 bases). CDR3 length: 15 residues. V was clipped by 3 bases and J by 8 bases, with 20 bases between them. Germline CDR1 is GTSNPN and CDR2 is SVGIG (reference sequence).

The chain carries TRBV5-5 and TRBJ2-1, with D tentatively TRBD1 (5 bases). Trimming removed 2 bases at V and 6 bases at J, with 15 bases between. The CDR3 has 15 amino acids. The V gene's germline CDR1 is SGHKS and CDR2 YYEKEE (reference sequence). The CDR3 DNA reads TGTGCCAGCAGCTTAACAGGCCAGGGTGGCAATGAGCAGTTCTTC. This sequence encodes CASSLTGQGGNEQFF. Full variable domain (outside the CDR3, taken from reference TRBV5-5 and TRBJ2-1): DAGVTQSPTHLIKTRGQQVTLRCSPISGHKSVSWYQQVLGQGPQFIFQYYEKEERGRGNFPDRFSARQFPNYSSELNVNALLLGDSALYLCASSLTGQGGNEQFFGPGTRLTVL.

This clone has just a few counts. The chain couples TRBV18 to TRBJ2-7; 8 nucleotides line up with TRBD1. The J segment lost 5 bases and the V segment lost 3 bases, leaving 9 bases of the junction unmatched. CDR3 length equals 15 residues. Germline assignment: CDR1 KGHSH and CDR2 LQKENI. The CDR3 bases are TGTGCCAGCTCACCCAGGACAGGGATCGAGAACGAGCAGTACTTC. Amino acid sequence: CASSPRTGIENEQYF. Looking up the rest from reference TRBV18 and TRBJ2-7 gives the full variable domain: NAGVMQNPRHLVRRRGQEARLRCSPMKGHSHVYWYRQLPEEGLKFMVYLQKENIIDESGMPKERFSAEFPKEGPSILRIQQVVRGDSAAYFCASSPRTGIENEQYFGPGTRLTVT.

The V gene is TRBV30, the J gene TRBJ1-2; D unresolved. Trimming stripped 5 bases from V and 0 bases from J, with 13 bases between. Germline V gives CDR1 GTSNPN, CDR2 SVGIG (reference sequence). The CDR3 runs to 14 residues. CDR3 bases: TGTGCCTGGGGCTCGTTGGCATCTAACTATGGCTACACCTTC. Its protein product is CAWGSLASNYGYTF.

This sequence joins TRBV19 and TRBJ2-3; TRBD2 matches at 8 bases. Germline assignment: CDR1 LNHDA and CDR2 SQIVND (reference sequence). The junction had 6 bases not matched to a gene; V was cut back by 2 bases and J by 5 bases. This CDR3 region has 15 residues. Here the CDR3 DNA reads TGTGCCAGTAGTATATGGACTAGCCTGGAAGATACGCAGTATTTT. This codes for CASSIWTSLEDTQYF.

The rearrangement joins TRBV5-5 to TRBJ2-7; TRBD2 agrees at 10 bases. V lost 0 bases, J lost 3 bases, and 6 bases stayed unmatched. CDR3 size: 16 residues. The germline CDR1 and CDR2 sequences are SGHKS and YYEKEE (reference sequence). The CDR3 here is CASSLGSLAGVYEQYF. Written as DNA, the CDR3 is TGTGCCAGCAGCTTGGGTAGCCTAGCGGGAGTCTACGAGCAGTACTTC.

The V and J genes are TRBV25-1 and TRBJ2-7; D gene ambiguous. The CDR3 contains 16 residues. Trimming removed 8 bases from V and 1 base from J, with 21 bases in between. Per the germline V gene, CDR1 is MGHDK and CDR2 is SYGVNS. Here the CDR3 DNA reads TGTGCCAGCCGCTCCGAAACCTACCCGACTTCCTACGAGCAGTACTTC. Protein sequence: CASRSETYPTSYEQYF.

V gene TRBV9 combines with J gene TRBJ1-4, with 8 bases matching TRBD1. This CDR3 is 15 amino acids long. Germline CDR1 reads SGDLS; CDR2 reads YYNGEE. The V segment lost 4 bases and the J segment 4 bases; nucleotides outside the gene matches: 6. CDR3 amino acids: CASSNQGADNEKLFF. The CDR3 region has the DNA TGTGCCAGCAGCAACCAGGGGGCGGATAATGAAAAACTGTTTTTT.

For this clone: The junction and the germline gene differ at one end; a read error may be behind it. The rearrangement links TRBV2 to TRBJ2-3, with D perhaps matching TRBD2 (7 bases). Germline V gene sequence: CDR1 SNHLY, CDR2 FYNNEI. The CDR3 extends over 15 amino acids. DNA for the CDR3: TGTGCCAGCAGTGCGGGGCGGGGGCGCACATATACGCAGTATTTT. This encodes CASSAGRGRTYTQYF.

The chain combines TRBV5-1 with TRBJ1-1; TRBD1 matches 9 bases. This CDR3 region has 15 residues. J was trimmed by 4 bases and V by 0 bases; bases with no gene match: 4. The germline V gene encodes CDR1 SGHRS and CDR2 YFSETQ. The CDR3 here is CASSLGTGVVTEAFF. The CDR3 bases are TGCGCCAGCAGCTTGGGGACAGGGGTAGTCACTGAAGCTTTCTTT.

This sequence joins TRBV11-2 and TRBJ2-7; no clear D. V dropped 5 bases and J dropped 2 bases, with 10 bases sitting between them. Germline lookup yields CDR1 SGHAT and CDR2 FQNNGV. This CDR3 is built from 13 residues. The CDR3 is CASSLGLPYEQYF. In DNA form, the CDR3 reads TGTGCCAGCAGCCTGGGCCTTCCCTACGAGCAGTACTTC.

The chain is built from TRBV19 and TRBJ1-6, with 9 bases aligning to TRBD1. This CDR3 is built from 13 residues. Germline V gene lookup returns CDR1 LNHDA and CDR2 SQIVND (reference sequence). Trimming removed 10 bases from V and 8 bases from J; junction bases left unmatched: 6. CDR3 sequence: CANAGTGYSPLHF. In DNA form, the CDR3 reads TGTGCCAACGCTGGGACAGGGTATTCACCCCTCCACTTT.

CDR3 sequence reads: CASSKSCRGREQYF. The CDR3, as DNA: TGTGCCAGCAGCAAATCTTGCAGGGGAAGGGAGCAGTACTTC. The chain combines TRBV21-1 with TRBJ2-7; TRBD1 is taken as the D call from the table, unchecked against the DNA. TRBV21-1 is annotated as a pseudogene. The CDR3 is 14 amino acids.

This clone appeared a few times. The J gene is TRBJ2-3, the V gene TRBV5-1, with D perhaps matching TRBD1 (6 bases). The CDR3 sequence is 15 residues long. The ends were cut back, 1 base at V and 5 bases at J, with 14 bases in the middle. Germline CDR1 and CDR2: SGHRS and YFSETQ. This CDR3 reads CASSLQGTSGDTQYF. CDR3 coding DNA: TGCGCCAGCAGCTTGCAGGGGACCTCAGGAGATACGCAGTATTTT.

The chain is built from TRBV23-1 and TRBJ2-3; 8 nucleotides agree with TRBD1. TRBV23-1 is an ORF, with its function uncertain. The CDR3 extends over 18 amino acids. V lost 0 bases to trimming and J lost 5 bases; unmatched junction nucleotides: 13. CDR3 loop: CASSQSVKGTGVRDTQYF. The CDR3 region has the DNA TGCGCCAGCAGTCAATCGGTCAAAGGGACAGGAGTAAGAGATACGCAGTATTTT.

The sample holds one count of this clone. The J gene is TRBJ2-5, the V gene TRBV5-1, with 10 bases lining up with TRBD2. The germline gives CDR1 SGHRS, CDR2 YFSETQ. The CDR3 is 17 amino acids. J gave up 2 bases and V 2 bases, and 9 bases lay outside the gene matches. The DNA for the CDR3 is TGCGCCAGCAGCTTAACCCCCCTAGCGGGAGCTCAAGAGACCCAGTACTTC. This encodes CASSLTPLAGAQETQYF.

Comment on this clone: The germline gene is not matched at one end of the junction; a read error may be the cause. The rearrangement joins TRBV19 to TRBJ1-4; 7 bases align to TRBD1. The germline CDR1 and CDR2 sequences are LNHDA and SQIVND (reference sequence). The CDR3 is made up of 11 amino acids. CDR3 DNA: TGTGCCAGTAGTATAGGACAGGGACTCTTCTTT. Amino acids: CASSIGQGLFF.

The chain is built from TRBV15 and TRBJ1-2; D gene unclear. Germline values: CDR1 LNHNV, CDR2 YYDKDF (reference sequence). The germline V and J ends were trimmed by 4 bases and 4 bases, with 13 bases remaining between them. This CDR3 region has 14 residues. The CDR3 nucleotides are TGTGCCACCAGCACTACCCAGGATGTCTATGGCTACACCTTC. Translated: CATSTTQDVYGYTF.

This clone was counted a single time. This chain connects TRBV7-5 to TRBJ1-2. TRBV7-5 is a listed pseudogene. This CDR3 is 13 amino acids long. As DNA, the CDR3 is TGTGTCAGAAGCGGAGGAGCCGGGGTTGGCTACACCTTC. Protein sequence: CVRSGGAGVGYTF.